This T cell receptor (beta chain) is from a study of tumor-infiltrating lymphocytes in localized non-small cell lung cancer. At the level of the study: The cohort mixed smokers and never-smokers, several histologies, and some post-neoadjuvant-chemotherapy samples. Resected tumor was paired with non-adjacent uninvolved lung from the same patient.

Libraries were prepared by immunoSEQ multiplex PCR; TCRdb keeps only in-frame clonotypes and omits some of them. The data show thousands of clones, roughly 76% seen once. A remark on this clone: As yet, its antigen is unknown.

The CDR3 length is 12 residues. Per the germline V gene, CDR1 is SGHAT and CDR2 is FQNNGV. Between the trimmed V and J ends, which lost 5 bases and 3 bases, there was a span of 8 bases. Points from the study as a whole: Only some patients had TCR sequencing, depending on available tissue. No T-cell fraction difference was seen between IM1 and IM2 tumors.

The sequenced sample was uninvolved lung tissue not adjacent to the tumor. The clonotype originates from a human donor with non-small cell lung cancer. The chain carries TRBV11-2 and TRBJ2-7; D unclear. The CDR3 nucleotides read TGTGCCAGCAGCCCCGGATTCTACGAGCAGTACTTC. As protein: CASSPGFYEQYF. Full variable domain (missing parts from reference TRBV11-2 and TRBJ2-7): EAGVAQSPRYKIIEKRQSVAFWCNPISGHATLYWYQQILGQGPKLLIQFQNNGVVDDSQLPKDRFSAERLKGVDSTLKIQPAKLEDSAVYLCASSPGFYEQYFGPGTRLTVT.